This note documents a single T cell receptor beta chain sequence. The DNA ends 3 residues before the CDR3 does, and the rest of the CDR3 is filled in from the germline J gene. This sample was included in a study of T cells in women clearing cervical HPV infection. At the level of the study: No precancer developed; the control's incident HPV16 infection cleared within 12 months. HLA type could not be excluded as a confounder.

CDR3 length: 14 residues. Germline CDR1 is LNHDA and CDR2 is SQIVND (reference sequence). The protocol was immunoSEQ multiplex PCR, while the TCRdb copy is restricted to in-frame clones and leaves out a portion. There are 35,000 to 45,000 clones in the sample, with 5.5% to 8% held by the top ten. The chain couples TRBV19 to TRBJ1-2; TRBD1 matches at 12 bases. Input material: blood buffy coat. This sequence was found in a woman between 18 and 75 years old with a cervical HPV16 infection that either progressed to CIN3+ or cleared (not recorded which). CDR3 amino acids: CASSSGQGANDYTF. The part of the CDR3 DNA that was read is TGTGCCAGTAGTTCGGGACAGGGGGCGAACGAC.